What follows describes a single TCR beta chain. The antigen remains undetermined. The data belong to a study of long-term antiretroviral therapy in people with HIV. General study results and limits: The study found that diversity rose after ART but stayed below transplant donor controls. No data were available on ART adherence, viral resistance or therapy changes.

Survey-level resolution applied to immunoSEQ assay v3.0. Repertoires were generated with immunoSEQ multiplex PCR, while TCRdb's copy carries only in-frame clones and drops some. The table lists 20,000 to 25,000 clones, around 69% of them singletons. Germline CDR1 MNHEY, CDR2 SVGAGI. The CDR3 has 15 amino acids. V was shortened by 7 bases and J by 1 base, with 14 bases between the two germline ends. The chain uses TRBV6-5 and TRBJ2-1, with D uncertain. The TCR comes from a woman aged 40 to 50 with HIV. Here the sequenced sample was unsorted PBMCs, taken less than 1.8 years before starting antiretroviral therapy. This CDR3 is CASTSLRNSYNEQFF. For the CDR3, the DNA is TGTGCCAGCACGTCATTACGGAATTCCTACAATGAGCAGTTCTTC.